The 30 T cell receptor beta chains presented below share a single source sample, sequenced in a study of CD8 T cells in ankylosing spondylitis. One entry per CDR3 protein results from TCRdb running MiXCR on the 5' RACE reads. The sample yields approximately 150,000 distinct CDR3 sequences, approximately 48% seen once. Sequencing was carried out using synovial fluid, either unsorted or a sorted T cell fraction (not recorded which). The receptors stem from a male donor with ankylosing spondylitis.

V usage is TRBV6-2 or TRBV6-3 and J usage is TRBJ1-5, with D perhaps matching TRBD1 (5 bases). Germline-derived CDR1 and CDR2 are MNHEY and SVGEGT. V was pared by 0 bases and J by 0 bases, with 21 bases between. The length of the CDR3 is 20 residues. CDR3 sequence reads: CASSYSGRPSGTASNQPQHF. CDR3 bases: TGTGCCAGCAGTTACTCCGGCAGACCCTCCGGGACCGCTAGCAATCAGCCCCAGCATTTT.

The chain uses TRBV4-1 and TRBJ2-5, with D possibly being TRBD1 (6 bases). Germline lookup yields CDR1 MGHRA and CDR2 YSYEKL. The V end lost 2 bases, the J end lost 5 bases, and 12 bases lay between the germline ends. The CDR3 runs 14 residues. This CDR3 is CASSQPGTRETQYF. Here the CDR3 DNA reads TGCGCCAGCAGCCAACCCGGGACAAGGGAGACCCAGTACTTC.

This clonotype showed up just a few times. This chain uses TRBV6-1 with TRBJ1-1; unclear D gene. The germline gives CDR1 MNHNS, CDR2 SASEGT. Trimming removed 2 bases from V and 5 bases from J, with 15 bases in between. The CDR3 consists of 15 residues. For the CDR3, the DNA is TGTGCCAGCAGTGAACGGGAAGCGGGAGGGACTGAAGCTTTCTTT. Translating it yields CASSEREAGGTEAFF.

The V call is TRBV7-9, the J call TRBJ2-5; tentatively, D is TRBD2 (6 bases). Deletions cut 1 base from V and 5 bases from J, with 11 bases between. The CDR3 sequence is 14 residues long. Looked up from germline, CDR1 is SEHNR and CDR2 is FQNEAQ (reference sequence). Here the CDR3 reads CASSLGLAWETQYF. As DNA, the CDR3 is TGTGCCAGCAGCTTAGGGCTAGCGTGGGAGACCCAGTACTTC. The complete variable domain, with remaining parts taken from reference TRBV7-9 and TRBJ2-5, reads DTGVSQNPRHKITKRGQNVTFRCDPISEHNRLYWYRQTLGQGPEFLTYFQNEAQLEKSRLLSDRFSAERPKGSFSTLEIQRTEQGDSAMYLCASSLGLAWETQYFGPGTRLLVL.

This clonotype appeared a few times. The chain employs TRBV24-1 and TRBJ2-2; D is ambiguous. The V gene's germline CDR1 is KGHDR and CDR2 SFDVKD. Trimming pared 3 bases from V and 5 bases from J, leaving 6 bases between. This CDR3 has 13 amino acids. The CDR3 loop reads CATSDPGTGELFF. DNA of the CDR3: TGTGCCACCAGTGATCCGGGTACCGGGGAGCTGTTTTTT.

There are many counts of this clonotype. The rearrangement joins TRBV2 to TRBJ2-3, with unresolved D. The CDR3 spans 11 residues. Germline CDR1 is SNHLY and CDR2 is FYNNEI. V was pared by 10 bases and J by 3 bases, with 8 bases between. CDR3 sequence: CATEETDTQYF. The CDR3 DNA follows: TGTGCCACCGAGGAAACAGATACGCAGTATTTT.

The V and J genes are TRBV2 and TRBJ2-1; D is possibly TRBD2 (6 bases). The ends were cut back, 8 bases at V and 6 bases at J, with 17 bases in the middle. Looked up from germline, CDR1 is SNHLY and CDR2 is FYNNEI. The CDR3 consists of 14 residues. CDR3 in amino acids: CASPFFRDFNEQFF. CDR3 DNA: TGTGCCAGCCCATTTTTCCGGGACTTCAATGAGCAGTTCTTC.

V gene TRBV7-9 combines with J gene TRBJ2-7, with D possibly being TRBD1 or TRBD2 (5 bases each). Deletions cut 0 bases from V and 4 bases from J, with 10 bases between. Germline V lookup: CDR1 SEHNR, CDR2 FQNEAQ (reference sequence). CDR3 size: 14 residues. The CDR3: CASSLAGGAYEQYF. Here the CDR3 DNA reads TGTGCCAGCAGCTTAGCTGGGGGAGCGTACGAGCAGTACTTC.

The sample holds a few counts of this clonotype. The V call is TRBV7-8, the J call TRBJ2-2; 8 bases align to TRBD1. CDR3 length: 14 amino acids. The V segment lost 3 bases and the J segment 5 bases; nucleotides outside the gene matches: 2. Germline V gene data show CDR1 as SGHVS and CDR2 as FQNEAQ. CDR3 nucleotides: TGTGCCAGCAGCTTCCGACAGGGGACCGGGGAGCTGTTTTTT. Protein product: CASSFRQGTGELFF.

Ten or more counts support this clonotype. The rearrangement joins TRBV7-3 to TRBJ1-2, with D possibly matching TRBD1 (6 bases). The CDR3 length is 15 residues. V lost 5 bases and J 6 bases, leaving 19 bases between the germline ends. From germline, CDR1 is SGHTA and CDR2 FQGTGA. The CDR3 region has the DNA TGTGCCAGCAGCCCCCTGGGGGCAGGGGATGATGGCTACACCTTC. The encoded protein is CASSPLGAGDDGYTF.

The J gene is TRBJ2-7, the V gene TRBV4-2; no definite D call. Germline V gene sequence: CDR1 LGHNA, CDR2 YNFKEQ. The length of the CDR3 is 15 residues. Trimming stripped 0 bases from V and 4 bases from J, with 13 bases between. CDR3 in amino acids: CASSQDAPNLYEQYF. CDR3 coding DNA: TGTGCCAGCAGCCAAGACGCACCGAACTTATACGAGCAGTACTTC.

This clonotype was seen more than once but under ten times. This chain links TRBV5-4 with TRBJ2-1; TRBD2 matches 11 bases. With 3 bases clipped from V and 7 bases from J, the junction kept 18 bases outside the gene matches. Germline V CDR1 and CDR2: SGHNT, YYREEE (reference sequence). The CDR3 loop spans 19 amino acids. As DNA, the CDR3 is TGTGCCAGCAGCTGGGGGTTACTAGCGGGAGCTAGAATAGGTAATGAGCAGTTCTTC. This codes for CASSWGLLAGARIGNEQFF.

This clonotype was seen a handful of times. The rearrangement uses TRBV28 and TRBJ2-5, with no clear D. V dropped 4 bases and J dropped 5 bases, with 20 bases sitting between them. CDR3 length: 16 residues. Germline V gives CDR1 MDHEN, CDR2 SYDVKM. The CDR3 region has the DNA TGTGCCAGCAGTTCTAGGCCTCGGTACCTGAGGGAGACCCAGTACTTC. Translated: CASSSRPRYLRETQYF.

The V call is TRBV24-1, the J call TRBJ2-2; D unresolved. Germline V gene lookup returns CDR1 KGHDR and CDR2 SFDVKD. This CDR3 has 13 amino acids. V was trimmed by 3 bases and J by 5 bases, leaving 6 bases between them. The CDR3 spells CATSDRVTGELFF. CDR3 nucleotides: TGTGCCACCAGTGATAGGGTGACCGGGGAGCTGTTTTTT.

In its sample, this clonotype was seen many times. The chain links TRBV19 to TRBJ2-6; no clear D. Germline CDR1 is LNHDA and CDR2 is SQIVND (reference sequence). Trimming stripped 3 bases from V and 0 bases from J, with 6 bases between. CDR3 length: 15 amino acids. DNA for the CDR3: TGTGCCAGTAGTATGACGCCCTCTGGGGCCAACGTCCTGACTTTC. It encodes CASSMTPSGANVLTF.

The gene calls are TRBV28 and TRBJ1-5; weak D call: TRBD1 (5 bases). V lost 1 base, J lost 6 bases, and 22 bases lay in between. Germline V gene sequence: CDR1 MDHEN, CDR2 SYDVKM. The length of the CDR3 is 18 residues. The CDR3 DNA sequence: TGTGCCAGCAGTTTATCCCTTGAATGGGGGGGGAGAAGTCAGCCCCAGCATTTT. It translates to CASSLSLEWGGRSQPQHF.

The CDR3 spells CASSLVTDQETQYF. The CDR3 DNA is TGTGCCAGCAGTTTAGTAACGGACCAAGAGACCCAGTACTTC. V usage is TRBV12-3 or TRBV12-4 and J usage is TRBJ2-5; no definite D call. Deletions cut 1 base from V and 0 bases from J, with 6 bases between. The CDR3 runs to 14 residues.

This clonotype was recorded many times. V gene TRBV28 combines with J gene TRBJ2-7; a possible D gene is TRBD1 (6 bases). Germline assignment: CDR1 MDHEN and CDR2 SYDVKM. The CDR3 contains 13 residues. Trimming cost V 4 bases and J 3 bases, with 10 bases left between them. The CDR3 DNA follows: TGTGCCAGCAGTTCCCTGGACAGCTACGAGCAGTACTTC. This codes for CASSSLDSYEQYF.

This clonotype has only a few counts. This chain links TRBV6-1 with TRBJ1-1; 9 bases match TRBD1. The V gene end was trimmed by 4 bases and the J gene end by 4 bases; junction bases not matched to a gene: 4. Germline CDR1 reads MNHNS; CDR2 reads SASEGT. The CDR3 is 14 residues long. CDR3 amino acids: CASSGTGEATEAFF. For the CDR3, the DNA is TGTGCCAGCAGTGGGACAGGGGAGGCCACTGAAGCTTTCTTT.

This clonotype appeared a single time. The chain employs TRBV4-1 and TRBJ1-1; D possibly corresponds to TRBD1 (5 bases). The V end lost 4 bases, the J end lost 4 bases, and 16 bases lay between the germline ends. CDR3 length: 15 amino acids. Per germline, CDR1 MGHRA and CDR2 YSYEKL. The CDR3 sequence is CASSPQWWGLTEAFF. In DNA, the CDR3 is TGCGCCAGCAGCCCTCAGTGGTGGGGACTCACTGAAGCTTTCTTT.

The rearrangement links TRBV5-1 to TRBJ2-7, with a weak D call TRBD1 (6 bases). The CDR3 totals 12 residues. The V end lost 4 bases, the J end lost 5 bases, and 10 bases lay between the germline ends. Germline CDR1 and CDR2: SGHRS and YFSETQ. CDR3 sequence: CASSQTGNEQYF. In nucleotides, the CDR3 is TGCGCCAGCAGCCAGACAGGCAACGAGCAGTACTTC.

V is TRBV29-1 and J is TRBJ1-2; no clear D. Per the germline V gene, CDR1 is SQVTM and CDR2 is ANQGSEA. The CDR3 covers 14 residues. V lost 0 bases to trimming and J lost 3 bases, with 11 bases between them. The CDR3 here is CSVEDGRAYYGYTF. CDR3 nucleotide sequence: TGCAGCGTTGAAGATGGGCGGGCCTACTATGGCTACACCTTC.

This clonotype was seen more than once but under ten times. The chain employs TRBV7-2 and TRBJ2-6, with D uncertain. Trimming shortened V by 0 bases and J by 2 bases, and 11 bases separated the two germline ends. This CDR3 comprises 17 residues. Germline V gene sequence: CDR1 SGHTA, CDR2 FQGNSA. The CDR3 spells CASSLAGPFTGANVLTF. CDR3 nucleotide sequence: TGTGCCAGCAGCTTAGCGGGCCCTTTTACTGGGGCCAACGTCCTGACTTTC.

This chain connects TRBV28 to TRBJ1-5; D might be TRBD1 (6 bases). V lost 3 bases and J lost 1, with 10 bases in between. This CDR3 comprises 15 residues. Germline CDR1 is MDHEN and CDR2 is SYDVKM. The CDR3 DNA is TGTGCCAGCAGTTTGGACAGAGTGAGCAATCAGCCCCAGCATTTT. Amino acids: CASSLDRVSNQPQHF.

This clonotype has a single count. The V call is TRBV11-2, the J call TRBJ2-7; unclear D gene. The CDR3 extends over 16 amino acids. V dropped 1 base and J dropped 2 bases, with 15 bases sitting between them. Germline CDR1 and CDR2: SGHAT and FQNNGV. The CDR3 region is CASSLVSRPIPYEQYF. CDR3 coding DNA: TGTGCCAGCAGCTTAGTCTCGCGGCCGATACCCTACGAGCAGTACTTC. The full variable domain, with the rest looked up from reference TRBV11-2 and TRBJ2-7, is EAGVAQSPRYKIIEKRQSVAFWCNPISGHATLYWYQQILGQGPKLLIQFQNNGVVDDSQLPKDRFSAERLKGVDSTLKIQPAKLEDSAVYLCASSLVSRPIPYEQYFGPGTRLTVT.

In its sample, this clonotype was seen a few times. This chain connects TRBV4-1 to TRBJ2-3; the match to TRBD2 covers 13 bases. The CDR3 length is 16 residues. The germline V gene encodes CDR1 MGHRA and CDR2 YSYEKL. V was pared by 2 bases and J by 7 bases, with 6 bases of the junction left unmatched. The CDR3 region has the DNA TGCGCCAGCAGCCAATGGGGACTAGCGGGACTGAATACGCAGTATTTT. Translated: CASSQWGLAGLNTQYF.

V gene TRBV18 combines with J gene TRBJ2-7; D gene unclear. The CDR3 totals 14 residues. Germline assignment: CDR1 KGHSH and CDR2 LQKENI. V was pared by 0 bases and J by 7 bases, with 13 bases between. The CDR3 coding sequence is TGTGCCAGCTCACCACCCCCCAGTCCCTGGGAGCAGTACTTC. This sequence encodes CASSPPPSPWEQYF.

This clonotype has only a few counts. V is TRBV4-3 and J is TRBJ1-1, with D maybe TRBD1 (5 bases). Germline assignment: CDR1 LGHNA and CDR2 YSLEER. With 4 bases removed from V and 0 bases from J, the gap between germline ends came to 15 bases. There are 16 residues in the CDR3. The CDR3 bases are TGCGCCAGCAGCCCAAGTCCCGCAGGGATGAACACTGAAGCTTTCTTT. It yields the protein CASSPSPAGMNTEAFF.

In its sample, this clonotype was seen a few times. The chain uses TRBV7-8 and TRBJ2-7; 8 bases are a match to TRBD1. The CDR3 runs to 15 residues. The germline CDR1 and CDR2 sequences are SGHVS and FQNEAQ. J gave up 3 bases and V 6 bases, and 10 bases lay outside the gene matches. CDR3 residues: CASSPLWTGYYEQYF. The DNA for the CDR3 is TGTGCCAGCAGTCCCCTATGGACAGGGTACTACGAGCAGTACTTC.

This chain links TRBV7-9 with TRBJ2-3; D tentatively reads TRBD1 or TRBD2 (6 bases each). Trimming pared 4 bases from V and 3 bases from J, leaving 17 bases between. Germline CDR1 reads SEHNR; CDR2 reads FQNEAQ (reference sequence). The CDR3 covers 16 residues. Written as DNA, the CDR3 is TGTGCCAGCAGCTGGGAGCGGGCAGGACAGACAGATACGCAGTATTTT. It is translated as CASSWERAGQTDTQYF.